The 11 T cell receptor beta chains below come from one sample, sequenced in a study of shared clonotypes between healthy human individuals (dated by TCRdb to about 2020). Libraries were prepared through the immunoSEQ multiplex PCR assay. As stored in TCRdb, this immuneACCESS dataset retains in-frame rearrangements with V and J assigned. A fraction of the clones does not appear; measured against another copy, unresolved V genes explain less than half of the discrepancy, and the remainder lacks a known reason. A total of hundreds of thousands of clones appear in this sample, roughly 73% of them only once. The top ten clonotypes cover around 1.8% of the sample. The sequenced sample consisted of memory CD4+ T cells sorted from blood. Interpreted using the paper, the cell subset or site label stands for: CD45RA-negative fraction. The receptors derive from a woman in her 30s in good health.

This chain connects TRBV7-9 to TRBJ1-2; TRBD1 might be the D (6 bases). The germline V gene has CDR1 SEHNR and CDR2 FQNEAQ (reference sequence). The CDR3 loop spans 15 amino acids. Trimming took off 3 bases at V and 0 bases at J, with 11 bases between the two ends. CDR3 sequence reads: CASSFGDTANYGYTF. DNA for the CDR3: TGTGCCAGCAGCTTCGGGGACACAGCTAACTATGGCTACACCTTC.

Worth noting for this clone: A much larger clone lies one base from this, so it may be a read error. The chain uses TRBV11-2 and TRBJ1-2; perhaps TRBD1 as D (5 bases). Germline V gives CDR1 SGHAT, CDR2 FQNNGV. This CDR3 is built from 14 residues. The V gene lost 1 base and the J gene lost 4 bases, with 10 bases spanning the gap. CDR3 coding DNA: TGTGCCAGCAGCTTAGGACAGACGGCCTATGGCTACACCTTC. Encoded protein: CASSLGQTAYGYTF.

The rearrangement joins TRBV5-6 to TRBJ2-7, with D perhaps matching TRBD1 (6 bases). Per the germline V gene, CDR1 is SGHDT and CDR2 is YYEEEE. This CDR3 is built from 16 residues. Trimming removed 1 base from V and 2 bases from J, with 16 bases in between. CDR3 region: CASSLLTGRATYEQYF. The CDR3 DNA follows: TGTGCCAGCAGCTTGCTGACAGGACGCGCCACCTACGAGCAGTACTTC.

There are a few counts of this clone. This chain connects TRBV7-2 to TRBJ2-7; a weak D match, TRBD2 (5 bases). The germline CDR1 and CDR2 sequences are SGHTA and FQGNSA. Trimming stripped 5 bases from V and 2 bases from J, with 16 bases between. The CDR3 spans 15 residues. Here the CDR3 reads CASSRGRHGTYEQYF. CDR3 bases: TGTGCCAGCAGCCGGGGTAGACACGGGACCTACGAGCAGTACTTC.

This sequence joins TRBV5-4 and TRBJ1-4; a weak D match, TRBD1 (5 bases). Germline values: CDR1 SGHNT, CDR2 YYREEE (reference sequence). The length of the CDR3 is 18 residues. V lost 0 bases and J lost 7, with 22 bases in between. CDR3 protein: CASSLAPGGSGSSEKLFF. Written as DNA, the CDR3 is TGTGCCAGCAGCTTGGCCCCTGGGGGGAGCGGGTCTAGTGAAAAACTGTTTTTT.

Here the CDR3 reads CASSYQAQETQYF. In DNA, the CDR3 is TGCGCCAGCAGCTACCAGGCGCAAGAGACCCAGTACTTC. The V call is TRBV5-1, the J call TRBJ2-5; D gene ambiguous. CDR1 and CDR2 from the germline V gene are SGHRS and YFSETQ. This CDR3 has 13 residues. Trimming took off 3 bases at V and 2 bases at J, with 8 bases between the two ends.

The chain joins TRBV7-8 to TRBJ2-4; 9 nucleotides align to TRBD1. CDR1 SGHVS and CDR2 FQNEAQ come from the germline V gene. The J segment lost 6 bases and the V segment lost 5 bases, leaving 8 bases of the junction unmatched. CDR3 length equals 15 residues. CDR3 protein: CASSPRDRDPNIQYF. Written as DNA, the CDR3 is TGTGCCAGCAGCCCACGGGACAGGGACCCAAACATTCAGTACTTC.

The J gene is TRBJ2-2, the V gene TRBV19, with TRBD2 identical over 14 bases. V shed 6 bases and J 6 bases; nucleotides not matched to a gene: 6. Per the germline V gene, CDR1 is LNHDA and CDR2 is SQIVND (reference sequence). This CDR3 spans 16 amino acids. The CDR3 coding sequence is TGTGCCAGTAGCCTAGTGGGACTAGCGGGAGCCGGGGAGCTGTTTTTT. Protein: CASSLVGLAGAGELFF.

This chain links TRBV7-8 with TRBJ2-2; no firm D call. Trimming shortened V by 2 bases and J by 2 bases, and 6 bases separated the two germline ends. Germline V gives CDR1 SGHVS, CDR2 FQNEAQ. The CDR3 length is 14 residues. The CDR3 DNA follows: TGTGCCAGCAGCTTACACGAAAACACCGGGGAGCTGTTTTTT. Amino acid sequence: CASSLHENTGELFF.

The gene calls are TRBV5-1 and TRBJ2-1, with D unresolved. V lost 3 bases to trimming and J lost 1 base, with 8 bases between them. Germline CDR1 is SGHRS and CDR2 is YFSETQ. The CDR3 consists of 14 residues. DNA for the CDR3: TGCGCCAGCAGCTGGCAGCGATCCTACAATGAGCAGTTCTTC. Translating it yields CASSWQRSYNEQFF.

The chain employs TRBV29-1 and TRBJ2-1, with D possibly TRBD2 on 5 matching bases. Germline lookup yields CDR1 SQVTM and CDR2 ANQGSEA. CDR3 length: 12 residues. The V gene lost 7 bases and the J gene lost 13 bases, with 20 bases spanning the gap. The CDR3 DNA sequence: TGCAGCGCCCCGGCCGGGGAAGTTCCCCAGTTCTTC. This encodes CSAPAGEVPQFF.